The rows below give T cell receptor beta chains drawn from one sample of a study of blood T cell repertoires in COVID-19. Assay: immunoSEQ multiplex PCR; the TCRdb copy retains only in-frame clones and omits some. The table has some 150,000 clones, about nine tenths seen once. The sequencing sample was made of peripheral blood. The receptors derive from a man aged 45-65 years with active or convalescent COVID-19. CDR3s include the opening cysteine and the closing phenylalanine or tryptophan. Fields, in order: CDR3 protein, CDR3 DNA, clone size, V gene, J gene, D gene. The D gene is left open where the match is weak. The size field is filled for only some rows; it gives once, few, many or a size class.

CASSERQGTGNTIYF,TGTGCCAGCAGCGAGCGACAGGGGACTGGAAACACCATATATTTT,NA,TRBV6-2/TRBV6-3,TRBJ1-3,TRBD1
CASSSPGLASGEQFF,TGTGCCAGCAGCTCGCCGGGACTAGCGTCGGGTGAGCAGTTCTTC,NA,TRBV7-9,TRBJ2-1,TRBD2
CATSDVGGVEQYF,TGTGCCACCAGTGATGTCGGCGGGGTCGAGCAGTACTTC,once,TRBV24-1,TRBJ2-7,NA
CATSDWRGGSRSSYNEQFF,TGTGCCACCAGTGATTGGAGAGGCGGGAGCAGAAGCTCCTACAATGAGCAGTTCTTC,NA,TRBV24-1,TRBJ2-1,TRBD2
CASSLDQAGRTDTQYF,TGTGCCAGCAGCTTAGACCAAGCGGGGCGCACAGATACGCAGTATTTT,NA,TRBV11-2,TRBJ2-3,TRBD2
CASSLVSRTGDYEQYF,TGTGCCAGCAGCTTAGTATCCAGGACAGGGGACTACGAGCAGTACTTC,NA,TRBV7-9,TRBJ2-7,TRBD1
CASSYPGTDTQYF,TGTGCCAGCAGTTACCCTGGCACAGATACGCAGTATTTT,NA,TRBV6-6,TRBJ2-3,NA
CASRTLGTSYEQYF,TGTGCCAGCAGGACTCTCGGCACCTCCTACGAGCAGTACTTC,NA,TRBV27,TRBJ2-7,NA
CASSLQGPYEQYF,TGTGCCAGCAGCTTGCAGGGTCCCTACGAGCAGTACTTC,NA,TRBV7-9,TRBJ2-7,NA
CATKGQSPVGQPQHF,TGTGCCACCAAGGGACAGTCTCCGGTCGGGCAGCCCCAGCATTTT,NA,TRBV15,TRBJ1-5,TRBD1
CASSSYRLDTQYF,TGTGCCAGCAGTTCCTACCGTTTAGATACGCAGTATTTT,NA,TRBV12-3/TRBV12-4,TRBJ2-3,NA
CASSLGVGVEQYF,TGTGCCAGCAGTTTAGGTGTAGGAGTGGAGCAGTACTTC,NA,TRBV12-3/TRBV12-4,TRBJ2-7,NA
CASTPPQGYEQYF,TGTGCCAGCACCCCCCCCCAGGGATACGAGCAGTACTTC,NA,TRBV28,TRBJ2-7,NA
CSVVGMLAFF,TGCAGCGTTGTGGGCATGCTAGCTTTCTTT,NA,TRBV29-1,TRBJ1-1,NA
CASSRSGTISATDTQYF,TGTGCCAGCAGCCGCAGCGGGACTATATCTGCCACAGATACGCAGTATTTT,NA,TRBV11-3,TRBJ2-3,TRBD2
CASSAETGGRRISYGYTF,TGTGCCAGCAGCGCTGAGACAGGGGGCAGAAGAATCAGCTATGGCTACACCTTC,many,TRBV9,TRBJ1-2,TRBD1
CASSEAGQEYGYTF,TGTGCCAGCAGTGAAGCGGGACAGGAGTATGGCTACACCTTC,NA,TRBV6-1,TRBJ1-2,TRBD1
CASSQQRQGATPQHF,TGTGCCAGCAGTCAACAGCGACAGGGGGCCACGCCCCAGCATTTT,few,TRBV6-5,TRBJ1-5,TRBD1
CASSVGQGAYEQYF,TGTGCCAGCAGCGTAGGACAGGGGGCCTACGAGCAGTACTTC,few,TRBV9,TRBJ2-7,TRBD1
CASRTRTGRTQETQYF,TGTGCCAGCAGAACCCGGACAGGGAGGACACAAGAGACCCAGTACTTC,once,TRBV27,TRBJ2-5,TRBD1
CASSSKPRQGSNSPLHF,TGCGCCAGCAGCTCAAAACCTCGACAGGGGAGTAATTCACCCCTCCACTTT,few,TRBV5-1,TRBJ1-6,TRBD1
CASSIQPTLAQYF,TGTGCCAGTAGTATCCAGCCGACTCTTGCGCAGTATTTT,NA,TRBV19,TRBJ2-3,NA
CASSFSGRYEQYF,TGTGCCAGCAGCTTCTCCGGGAGATACGAGCAGTACTTC,NA,TRBV7-8,TRBJ2-7,NA
CASKGSWGANEKLFF,TGTGCCAGCAAAGGTTCTTGGGGGGCTAATGAAAAACTGTTTTTT,NA,TRBV27,TRBJ1-4,NA
CATSDFPLKGAQTDTQYF,TGTGCCACCAGTGATTTCCCCCTGAAGGGGGCGCAAACAGATACGCAGTATTTT,once,TRBV24-1,TRBJ2-3,TRBD1
CASSQETGLEQFF,TGCGCCAGCAGCCAAGAAACAGGGCTAGAGCAGTTCTTC,NA,TRBV4-3,TRBJ2-1,NA
CASRLTGDPQHF,TGTGCCAGCAGACTCACAGGAGACCCCCAGCATTTT,NA,TRBV2,TRBJ1-5,NA
CASSDGGGGNTEAFF,TGTGCCAGCAGCGATGGTGGAGGAGGAAACACTGAAGCTTTCTTT,NA,TRBV7-9,TRBJ1-1,NA
CASSFASGTSGRAGNEQFF,TGTGCCAGCAGCTTCGCCTCCGGGACTAGCGGGAGGGCCGGTAATGAGCAGTTCTTC,NA,TRBV11-2,TRBJ2-1,TRBD2
CASSSYSRSPLHF,TGTGCCAGCAGTTCATACAGTCGGTCACCCCTCCACTTT,NA,TRBV6-6,TRBJ1-6,NA
CAWSSTGQGSPLHF,TGTGCCTGGAGTTCCACAGGACAGGGTTCACCCCTCCACTTT,NA,TRBV30,TRBJ1-6,TRBD1
CASSSKPGQGYEQYF,TGTGCCAGCAGCTCCAAGCCGGGACAGGGCTACGAGCAGTACTTC,NA,TRBV13,TRBJ2-7,TRBD1
CANTGISGNTIYF,TGTGCCAACACAGGGATCTCTGGAAACACCATATATTTT,NA,TRBV2,TRBJ1-3,NA
CASIPDRGTNQPQHF,TGTGCCAGTATCCCCGACAGGGGCACGAATCAGCCCCAGCATTTT,NA,TRBV19,TRBJ1-5,TRBD1
CASRSFVGTQETQYF,TGTGCCAGTAGGTCATTCGTGGGGACACAAGAGACCCAGTACTTC,NA,TRBV19,TRBJ2-5,NA
CASSQDRLPSYEQYF,TGTGCCAGCAGCCAAGATAGACTGCCTTCCTACGAGCAGTACTTC,NA,TRBV3-1/TRBV3-2,TRBJ2-7,NA
CASSPTTGRVRQPQHF,TGTGCCAGCTCACCAACTACAGGGAGGGTCCGTCAGCCCCAGCATTTT,once,TRBV18,TRBJ1-5,NA
CASASPNEQFF,TGTGCCAGCGCTAGCCCCAATGAGCAGTTCTTC,NA,TRBV6-5,TRBJ2-1,NA
CATSDSDNNYGYTF,TGTGCCACCAGTGATTCGGACAATAACTATGGCTACACCTTC,once,TRBV24-1,TRBJ1-2,NA
CATTPPNTDTQYF,TGTGCTACCACTCCGCCTAACACAGATACGCAGTATTTT,NA,TRBV12-5,TRBJ2-3,NA
CASSAPVGGGNYGYTF,TGTGCCAGCAGTGCGCCCGTGGGGGGAGGTAACTATGGCTACACCTTC,NA,TRBV28,TRBJ1-2,NA
CATSRNLEGRNTEAFF,TGTGCCACCAGCAGAAACCTGGAGGGGCGGAACACTGAAGCTTTCTTT,NA,TRBV15,TRBJ1-1,NA
CASRDGQGGRNEQFF,TGTGCCAGCAGAGACGGACAGGGTGGGAGGAATGAGCAGTTCTTC,once,TRBV6-5,TRBJ2-1,TRBD1
CASSYSGTSGYLRGSNEQFF,TGTGCCAGCAGTTACTCTGGGACTAGCGGATATCTTAGGGGTTCCAATGAGCAGTTCTTC,NA,TRBV6-2/TRBV6-3,TRBJ2-1,TRBD2
CASSPGTSGYNEWQFF,TGCGCCAGCAGCCCTGGGACTAGCGGTTACAATGAGTGGCAGTTCTTC,NA,TRBV5-1,TRBJ2-1,TRBD2
CASSRTFEGEKLFF,TGTGCCAGCAGCCGGACATTCGAAGGTGAAAAACTGTTTTTT,NA,TRBV5-8,TRBJ1-4,NA
CASPWEGEDNEQFF,TGTGCCAGCCCCTGGGAGGGAGAGGACAATGAGCAGTTCTTC,few,TRBV21-1,TRBJ2-1,NA
CASSFTPPARQGTYEQYF,TGTGCCAGCAGCTTCACCCCCCCTGCTCGACAGGGGACCTACGAGCAGTACTTC,NA,TRBV7-6,TRBJ2-7,TRBD1
CASSLFGLTQYF,TGTGCCAGCAGTCTCTTTGGGCTTACGCAGTATTTT,NA,TRBV12-3/TRBV12-4,TRBJ2-3,NA
CASSPSGRNTGELFF,TGTGCCAGCTCACCATCCGGGAGAAACACCGGGGAGCTGTTTTTT,few,TRBV18,TRBJ2-2,NA
CASSSSDAGAGNTIYF,TGTGCCAGCAGCTCATCAGACGCGGGAGCGGGAAACACCATATATTTT,once,TRBV11-2,TRBJ1-3,NA
CASSMGTSKYTQYF,TGTGCCAGTAGTATGGGGACTTCCAAATATACGCAGTATTTT,NA,TRBV19,TRBJ2-3,NA
CASKAHGGKGTDTQYF,TGTGCCAGCAAGGCCCATGGCGGGAAGGGGACAGATACGCAGTATTTT,NA,TRBV28,TRBJ2-3,NA